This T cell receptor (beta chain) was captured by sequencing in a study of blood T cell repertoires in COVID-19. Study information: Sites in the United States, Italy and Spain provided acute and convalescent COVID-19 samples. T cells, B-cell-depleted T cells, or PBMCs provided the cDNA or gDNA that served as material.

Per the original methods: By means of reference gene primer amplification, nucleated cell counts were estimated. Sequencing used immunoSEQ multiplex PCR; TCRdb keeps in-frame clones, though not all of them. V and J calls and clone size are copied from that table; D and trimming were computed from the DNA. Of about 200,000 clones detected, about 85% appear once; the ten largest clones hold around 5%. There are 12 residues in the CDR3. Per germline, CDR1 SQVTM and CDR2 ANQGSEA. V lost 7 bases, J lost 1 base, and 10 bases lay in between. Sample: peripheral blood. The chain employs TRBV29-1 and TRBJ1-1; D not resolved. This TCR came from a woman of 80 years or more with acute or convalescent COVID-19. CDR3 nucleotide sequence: TGCAGCGCAGTACAGAGGAACACTGAAGCTTTCTTT. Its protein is CSAVQRNTEAFF.